The T cell receptor (beta chain) described here comes from a study of blood T cell repertoires in COVID-19. Study context: Spain, Italy and the United States supplied samples that represented acute and convalescent COVID-19. In each case, the material was cDNA or gDNA derived from T cells, B-cell-depleted T cells, or PBMCs.

As originally analysed: Estimates of nucleated cell counts were drawn from the amplification of reference gene primers. Profiling relied on immunoSEQ multiplex PCR, and the TCRdb table lists in-frame clones only, not all of them. V and J calls and clone size are as listed in that table; D and trimming were resolved from the DNA. This sample has around 140,000 clones, with 85% to 90% found just once. Germline loops: CDR1 SGHRS, CDR2 YFSETQ. The CDR3 extends over 15 amino acids. The V and J ends lost 0 bases and 2 bases respectively, with 8 bases between them. J is TRBJ2-2 and V is TRBV5-1; D may be TRBD2 (5 bases). The origin of this receptor is a man between 70 and 80 years old with active COVID-19. Sequencing was performed on peripheral blood. The CDR3 is CASSLASTNTGELFF. In DNA, the CDR3 is TGCGCCAGCAGCTTGGCTAGCACTAACACCGGGGAGCTGTTTTTT.